A selection of T cell receptor beta chains follows, all from one sample in a study of blood T cell repertoires in COVID-19. Only in-frame clones appear in the TCRdb table, and some are missing; sequencing was by immunoSEQ multiplex PCR. The data show 200,000 to 300,000 clones, 80% to 95% seen once. What was sequenced was peripheral blood. The receptor source for this set is a man in his thirties or forties with COVID-19, enrolled during active disease. Each CDR3 is given with its conserved first and last residue. D genes are given only for firm matches. Some rows mark clone size as missing; the rest say once, few, many or name a class of expanded clone.

v_gene,d_gene,abundance,j_gene,CDR3nt,CDR3aa
TRBV12-3/TRBV12-4,TRBD1,NA,TRBJ1-6,TGTGCCAGCAGTTGGGACAGTAATTCACCCCTCCACTTT,CASSWDSNSPLHF
TRBV7-2,NA,NA,TRBJ2-1,TGTGCCAGCAGGGCCGGGGCCTACAATGAGCAGTTCTTC,CASRAGAYNEQFF
TRBV7-2,NA,NA,TRBJ1-2,TGTGCCAGCAGCCCAGGAGGGGGGGGCTCCTATGGCTACACCTTC,CASSPGGGGSYGYTF
TRBV6-5,TRBD2,NA,TRBJ2-6,TGTGCCAGCAGTCGCGGGAGCTCTGGGGCCAACGTCCTGACTTTC,CASSRGSSGANVLTF
TRBV3-1/TRBV3-2,NA,NA,TRBJ2-5,TGTGCCAGCAGCCAAGATGGACTCCAATGGGGGACCCAGTACTTC,CASSQDGLQWGTQYF
TRBV3-1/TRBV3-2,NA,NA,TRBJ1-3,TGTGCCAGCAGCCAAGTTTCCCTCGACACCATATATTTT,CASSQVSLDTIYF
TRBV11-2,TRBD2,NA,TRBJ2-2,TGTGCCAGCAGGAGTCCGGGACTAGCGCGAACACCGGGGACCGGGGAGCTGTTTTTT,CASRSPGLARTPGTGELFF
TRBV7-9,NA,NA,TRBJ2-7,TGTGCCAGCAGCTTAGCGGGGTGGAGGGGCGAGCAGTACTTC,CASSLAGWRGEQYF
TRBV9,NA,NA,TRBJ2-7,TGTGCCAGCAGCGTAGGGGCCCCAGGGCTCTACGAGCAGTACTTC,CASSVGAPGLYEQYF
TRBV3-1/TRBV3-2,TRBD1,NA,TRBJ2-1,TGTGCCAGCAGCCAAGATCTCGGGACAGGGGGATACAATGAGCAGTTCTTC,CASSQDLGTGGYNEQFF
TRBV27,TRBD2,NA,TRBJ2-1,TGTGCCAGCAGTTTAAAGTCCTTACTAGCGGGGGTCTACAATGAGCAGTTCTTC,CASSLKSLLAGVYNEQFF
TRBV6-5,NA,NA,TRBJ1-2,TGTGCCAGCAGTTACTCGCTACAGGTCTATGGCTACACCTTC,CASSYSLQVYGYTF
TRBV7-3,NA,NA,TRBJ1-6,TGTGCCAGCAGCTTAAAGCTCGGGGGTTCACCCCTCCACTTT,CASSLKLGGSPLHF
TRBV6-5,TRBD1,NA,TRBJ2-2,TGTGCCAGCAGTTACGGGACAGGAAACACCGGGGAGCTGTTTTTT,CASSYGTGNTGELFF
TRBV7-9,TRBD1,NA,TRBJ2-5,TGTGCCAGCAGCACGCTACAGGGGCGTTCAGGAGAGACCCAGTACTTC,CASSTLQGRSGETQYF
TRBV3-1/TRBV3-2,TRBD2,once,TRBJ2-5,TGTGCCAGCAGCCCAGGCATAGCGGGGCCAGAGACCCAGTACTTC,CASSPGIAGPETQYF
TRBV2,NA,NA,TRBJ1-1,TGTGCCAGCATGGGGGACGGGGGCACTGAAGCTTTCTTT,CASMGDGGTEAFF
TRBV5-5,NA,NA,TRBJ1-1,TGTGCCAGCAGCTTAATTGGGGCCGGAACTGAAGCTTTCTTT,CASSLIGAGTEAFF
TRBV6-5,TRBD1,NA,TRBJ2-7,TGTGCCAGCAGTCTGGACCAAGGACAGGGCAACGAGCAGTACTTC,CASSLDQGQGNEQYF
TRBV3-1/TRBV3-2,TRBD1,NA,TRBJ1-1,TGTGCCAGCAGCCTTGGAACAGGGGCGGTGAACACTGAAGCTTTCTTT,CASSLGTGAVNTEAFF
TRBV7-2,NA,once,TRBJ1-5,TGTGCCAGCAGCTTAGCGCTTATGGAGATGGGCAATCAGCCCCAGCATTTT,CASSLALMEMGNQPQHF
TRBV10-3,TRBD1,NA,TRBJ1-5,TGTGCCATCAGTGGGGGGACAGGGCAAGGGGGAAATCAGCCCCAGCATTTT,CAISGGTGQGGNQPQHF
TRBV6-5,NA,NA,TRBJ1-6,TGTGCCGCCAAACAGGGCAATTCACCCCTCCACTTT,CAAKQGNSPLHF
TRBV10-2,NA,NA,TRBJ2-2,TGCGCCAGCAGTGAGCCCCAAGGCGGAGTTGGGGAGCTGTTTTTT,CASSEPQGGVGELFF